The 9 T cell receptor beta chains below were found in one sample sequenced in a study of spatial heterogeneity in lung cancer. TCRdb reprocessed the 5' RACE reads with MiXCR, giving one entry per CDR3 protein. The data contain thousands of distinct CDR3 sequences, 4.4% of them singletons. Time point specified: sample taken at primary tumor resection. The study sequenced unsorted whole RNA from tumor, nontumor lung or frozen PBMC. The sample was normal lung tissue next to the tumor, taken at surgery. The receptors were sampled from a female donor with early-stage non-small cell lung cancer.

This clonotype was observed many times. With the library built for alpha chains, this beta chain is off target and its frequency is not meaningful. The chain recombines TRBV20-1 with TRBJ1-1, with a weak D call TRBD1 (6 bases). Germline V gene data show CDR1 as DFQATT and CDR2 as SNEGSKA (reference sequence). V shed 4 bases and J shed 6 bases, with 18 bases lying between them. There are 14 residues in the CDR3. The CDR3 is CSATPGQGRAEAFF. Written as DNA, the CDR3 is TGCAGTGCTACCCCTGGGCAGGGGAGGGCTGAAGCTTTCTTT.

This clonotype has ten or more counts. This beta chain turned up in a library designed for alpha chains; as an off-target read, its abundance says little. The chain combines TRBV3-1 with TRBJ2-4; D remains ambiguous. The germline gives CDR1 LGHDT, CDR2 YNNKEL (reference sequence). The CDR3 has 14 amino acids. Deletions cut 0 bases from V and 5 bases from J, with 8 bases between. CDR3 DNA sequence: TGTGCCAGCAGCCAAGAGGGCTTGGAAAACATTCAGTACTTC. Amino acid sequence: CASSQEGLENIQYF.

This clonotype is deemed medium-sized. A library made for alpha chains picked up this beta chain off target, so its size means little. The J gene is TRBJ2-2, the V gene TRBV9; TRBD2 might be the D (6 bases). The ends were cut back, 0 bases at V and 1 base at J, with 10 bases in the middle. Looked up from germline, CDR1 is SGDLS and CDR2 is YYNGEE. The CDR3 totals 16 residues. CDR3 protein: CASSVDWRGNTGELFF. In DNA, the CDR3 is TGTGCCAGCAGCGTAGATTGGCGGGGGAACACCGGGGAGCTGTTTTTT.

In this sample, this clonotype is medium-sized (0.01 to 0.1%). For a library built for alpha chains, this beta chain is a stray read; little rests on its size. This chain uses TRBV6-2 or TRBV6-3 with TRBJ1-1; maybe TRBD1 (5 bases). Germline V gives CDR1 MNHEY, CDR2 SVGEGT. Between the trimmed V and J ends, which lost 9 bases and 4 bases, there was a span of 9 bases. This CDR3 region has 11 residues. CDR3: CASGQGTEAFF. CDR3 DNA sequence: TGTGCCAGTGGGCAGGGCACTGAAGCTTTCTTT.

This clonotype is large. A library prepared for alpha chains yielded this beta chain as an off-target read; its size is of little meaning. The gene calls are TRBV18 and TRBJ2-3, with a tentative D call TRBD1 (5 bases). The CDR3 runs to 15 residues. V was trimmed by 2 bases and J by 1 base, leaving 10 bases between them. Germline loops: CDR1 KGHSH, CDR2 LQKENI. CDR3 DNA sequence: TGTGCCAGCTCACCAGGGGAAGGGGGCACAGATACGCAGTATTTT. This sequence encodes CASSPGEGGTDTQYF.

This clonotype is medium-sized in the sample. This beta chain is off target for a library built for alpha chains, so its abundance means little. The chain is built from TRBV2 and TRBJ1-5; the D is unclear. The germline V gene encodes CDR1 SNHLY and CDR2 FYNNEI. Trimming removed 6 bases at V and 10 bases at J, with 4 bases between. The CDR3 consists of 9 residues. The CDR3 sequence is CASSPPQHF. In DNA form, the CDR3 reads TGTGCCAGCAGCCCTCCCCAGCATTTT.

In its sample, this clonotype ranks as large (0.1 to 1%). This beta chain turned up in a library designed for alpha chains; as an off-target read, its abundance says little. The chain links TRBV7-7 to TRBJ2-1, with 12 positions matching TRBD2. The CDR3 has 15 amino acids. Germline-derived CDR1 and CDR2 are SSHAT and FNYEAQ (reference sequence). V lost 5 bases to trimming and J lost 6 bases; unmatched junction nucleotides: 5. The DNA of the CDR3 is TGTGCCAGCAGCACCGGACTAGCGGGACCCAATGAGCAGTTCTTC. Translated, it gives CASSTGLAGPNEQFF.

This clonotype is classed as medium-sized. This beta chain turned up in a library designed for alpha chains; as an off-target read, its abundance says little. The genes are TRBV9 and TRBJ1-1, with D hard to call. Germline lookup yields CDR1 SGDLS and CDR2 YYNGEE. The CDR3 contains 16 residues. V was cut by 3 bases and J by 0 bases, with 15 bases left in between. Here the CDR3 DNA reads TGTGCCAGCAGCGCCAGACCCCAGACATTGAACACTGAAGCTTTCTTT. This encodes CASSARPQTLNTEAFF.

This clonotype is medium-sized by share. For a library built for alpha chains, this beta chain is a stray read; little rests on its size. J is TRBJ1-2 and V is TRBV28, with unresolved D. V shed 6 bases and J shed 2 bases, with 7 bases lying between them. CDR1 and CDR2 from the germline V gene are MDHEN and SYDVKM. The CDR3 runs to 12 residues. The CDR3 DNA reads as TGTGCCAGCAGATCCGGAAACTATGGCTACACCTTC. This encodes CASRSGNYGYTF.